The entry below describes one T cell receptor (beta chain). Its antigen is unidentified. Healthy individuals of Caucasian origin from Russia, aged about 6 to 100, served as donors. For the second PCR, which ran for 7 to 11 cycles, a sample-barcoded 5' primer and a J-beta primer mix were used. One entry per CDR3 protein, called by TCRdb with MiXCR from the 5' RACE reads. The data contain about 1,800,000 distinct CDR3 sequences, 28% of them seen just once; the ten biggest clones take up 6.5% to 8.5%. The sample belongs to a study of blood T cells in healthy people across ages. The CDR3 contains 14 residues. V lost 6 bases and J lost 5, with 14 bases in between. CDR1 and CDR2 from the germline V gene are MGHRA and YSYEKL. Study-wide findings and caveats: It was not possible, with unsorted PBMCs, to conclusively compare naive and antigen-experienced cells.

The chain is built from TRBV4-1 and TRBJ2-1; D unclear. The receptor's source is a woman younger than 45 in good health. The sample was blood. The CDR3 sequence is CASSPPRQDNEQFF. The CDR3 DNA is TGCGCCAGCAGTCCCCCCCGCCAGGACAATGAGCAGTTCTTC.